In its sample, the clone carrying this T cell receptor (beta chain) was seen a few times. The germline V and J ends were trimmed by 4 bases and 1 base, with 15 bases remaining between them. The CDR3 runs to 15 residues. CDR1 is SQVTM, CDR2 ANQGSEA, per germline. The data were obtained in a study of blood T cells in healthy people across ages. Through a sample-barcoded 5' primer and a J-beta primer mix, a second PCR was run for about 6 to 11 cycles. TCRdb re-called the 5' RACE reads with MiXCR, one entry per CDR3 protein. The data show around 900,000 distinct CDR3 sequences, just over 50% seen once. The chain couples TRBV29-1 to TRBJ2-3; D may be TRBD1 or TRBD2 (6 bases each). This sequence was found in a woman in her sixties or seventies in good health. The sample consisted of blood. The CDR3 region has the DNA TGCAGCGTTGCAGGGGCGGACTACCGCACAGATACGCAGTATTTT. Its protein product is CSVAGADYRTDTQYF.